A single sample is the source of the 10 T cell receptor beta chains below, sequenced in a study of T cell clones after liver transplantation. Assay: immunoSEQ multiplex PCR; the TCRdb copy retains only in-frame clones and omits some. The profile shows about 100,000 clones, 75% to 90% of them singletons. This material consisted of CD4+ T cells from blood, taken before liver transplant. Receptors originate from a human donor who received a liver transplant.

The chain joins TRBV12-5 to TRBJ1-1, with D uncertain. Germline lookup yields CDR1 LGHNT and CDR2 FRNRAP. The V and J ends lost 0 bases and 4 bases respectively, with 6 bases between them. The CDR3 is made up of 13 amino acids. The CDR3 spells CASGLVLGTEAFF. The DNA of the CDR3 is TGTGCTAGTGGTTTGGTACTTGGCACTGAAGCTTTCTTT.

This chain links TRBV5-1 with TRBJ1-1; 10 bases are a match to TRBD1. Looked up from germline, CDR1 is SGHRS and CDR2 is YFSETQ. The V and J ends lost 1 base and 6 bases, in that order; junction bases with no gene match: 12. The CDR3 spans 17 residues. The CDR3 DNA reads TGCGCCAGCAGCTTGATGGGACAGGGGAATAAGGGGGCTGAAGCTTTCTTT. Amino acid sequence: CASSLMGQGNKGAEAFF. Complete variable domain (other parts from reference TRBV5-1 and TRBJ1-1): KAGVTQTPRYLIKTRGQQVTLSCSPISGHRSVSWYQQTPGQGLQFLFEYFSETQRNKGNFPGRFSGRQFSNSRSEMNVSTLELGDSALYLCASSLMGQGNKGAEAFFGQGTRLTVV.

This clone was detected once. The V call is TRBV6-1, the J call TRBJ1-2, with D unclear. There are 13 residues in the CDR3. The V end lost 5 bases, the J end lost 2 bases, and 9 bases lay between the germline ends. CDR1 is MNHNS, CDR2 SASEGT, per germline. This CDR3 is CASSNTENYGYTF. The CDR3 DNA follows: TGTGCCAGCAGTAATACAGAGAACTATGGCTACACCTTC.

This clone was seen just once. This chain uses TRBV25-1 with TRBJ1-2; 7 bases agree with TRBD1. With 6 bases clipped from V and 5 bases from J, the junction kept 12 bases outside the gene matches. Germline V lookup: CDR1 MGHDK, CDR2 SYGVNS. The CDR3 contains 15 residues. The CDR3 protein is CASRKDEGAGYGYTF. The CDR3, as DNA: TGTGCCAGCAGGAAGGACGAGGGGGCTGGGTATGGCTACACCTTC.

This clone appeared once. V is TRBV4-1 and J is TRBJ1-2; TRBD1 might be the D (5 bases). The CDR3 runs to 16 residues. V was cut by 4 bases and J by 1 base, with 16 bases left in between. Germline CDR1 reads MGHRA; CDR2 reads YSYEKL. The CDR3, as DNA: TGCGCCAGCAGCCCAAGATGGGGCGGAAGTAACTATGGCTACACCTTC. Its protein is CASSPRWGGSNYGYTF.

This rearrangement joins TRBV7-9 to TRBJ2-5, with D unresolved. With 4 bases removed from V and 5 bases from J, the gap between germline ends came to 8 bases. There are 12 residues in the CDR3. Germline V CDR1 and CDR2: SEHNR, FQNEAQ (reference sequence). CDR3 coding DNA: TGTGCCAGCAGCTCAGTGGGGGAGACCCAGTACTTC. The encoded protein is CASSSVGETQYF.

CDR3 sequence: CASSRQGFEQFF. The CDR3 coding sequence is TGTGCCAGCAGTCGACAGGGGTTTGAGCAGTTCTTC. This chain uses TRBV2 with TRBJ2-1; 8 bases line up with TRBD1. The CDR3 loop spans 12 amino acids. Germline-derived CDR1 and CDR2 are SNHLY and FYNNEI. V trimming: 5 bases; J trimming: 9 bases; junction bases outside the gene matches: 3.

The V call is TRBV28, the J call TRBJ2-7; 9 bases are a match to TRBD2. Germline-derived CDR1 and CDR2 are MDHEN and SYDVKM. V was clipped by 5 bases and J by 6 bases; unmatched bases: 11. The CDR3 spans 15 residues. The CDR3 is CASSRLSGSGAEQYF. The CDR3 DNA is TGTGCCAGCAGTCGACTTAGCGGGAGCGGAGCCGAGCAGTACTTC. Full variable domain (remainder filled in from reference TRBV28 and TRBJ2-7): DVKVTQSSRYLVKRTGEKVFLECVQDMDHENMFWYRQDPGLGLRLIYFSYDVKMKEKGDIPEGYSVSREKKERFSLILESASTNQTSMYLCASSRLSGSGAEQYFGPGTRLTVT.

The genes are TRBV7-3 and TRBJ2-3; 11 bases are a match to TRBD2. Germline V gene lookup returns CDR1 SGHTA and CDR2 FQGTGA. CDR3 length: 15 residues. V lost 5 bases and J lost 5; bases outside the gene matches: 6. Written as DNA, the CDR3 is TGTGCCAGCAGCCCTAGCGGGGGGCAGGGAGATACGCAGTATTTT. Translation: CASSPSGGQGDTQYF.

The gene calls are TRBV14 and TRBJ2-7, with unresolved D. Germline CDR1 SGHDN, CDR2 FVKESK. Trimming shortened V by 1 base and J by 7 bases, and 20 bases separated the two germline ends. The length of the CDR3 is 16 residues. CDR3 in amino acids: CASSQGGSASQLEQYF. CDR3 coding DNA: TGTGCCAGCAGCCAAGGCGGCAGCGCTTCCCAATTGGAGCAGTACTTC.